The 18 T cell receptor beta chains below come from one sample, sequenced in a study of cytomegalovirus exposure and HLA in healthy donors. Vbeta (60) and Jbeta (13) primers were used in the PCR. Here immunoSEQ multiplex PCR was the method, and the copy in TCRdb shows in-frame clones only, minus some. Here the sample spans 100,000 or so clones, around 76% being singletons. The sample comprised PBMCs. The receptors shown here come from a woman in her 50s in good health and CMV-seropositive.

The chain links TRBV2 to TRBJ1-1; D not resolved. The V gene's germline CDR1 is SNHLY and CDR2 FYNNEI. The CDR3 is 15 amino acids. Trimming shortened V by 8 bases and J by 1 base, and 17 bases separated the two germline ends. The DNA for the CDR3 is TGTGCCAGCGCAAACCCTCTGAGACAGAACACTGAAGCTTTCTTT. The encoded protein is CASANPLRQNTEAFF.

The V gene is TRBV2, the J gene TRBJ2-1; 7 bases match TRBD2. Germline V gene data show CDR1 as SNHLY and CDR2 as FYNNEI. The CDR3 runs 14 residues. V lost 7 bases and J lost 4; bases outside the gene matches: 7. CDR3 region: CASTGGSGYNEQFF. CDR3 sequence (DNA): TGTGCCAGCACCGGGGGGAGCGGATACAATGAGCAGTTCTTC.

Notes on this clone: At one end, the junction sequence differs from germline, possibly due to a read error. The chain uses TRBV7-9 and TRBJ2-7; no definite D call. Germline assignment: CDR1 SEHNR and CDR2 FQNEAQ (reference sequence). This CDR3 has 14 residues. The CDR3 loop is CSSSLVQSSYEQYF. The CDR3 DNA is TGTTCCAGCAGCTTAGTACAGAGCTCCTACGAGCAGTACTTC.

V and J are TRBV19 and TRBJ1-3; 7 nucleotides agree with TRBD1. Trimming removed 3 bases from V and 0 bases from J; junction bases left unmatched: 5. Germline V gene sequence: CDR1 LNHDA, CDR2 SQIVND (reference sequence). This CDR3 is 16 amino acids long. DNA for the CDR3: TGTGCCAGTAGTATCCTCGGGACAGCCTCTGGAAACACCATATATTTT. Translation: CASSILGTASGNTIYF.

This chain connects TRBV9 to TRBJ2-1, with D perhaps TRBD2 (7 bases). CDR3 length: 17 amino acids. Germline V gives CDR1 SGDLS, CDR2 YYNGEE. Between the trimmed V and J ends, which lost 1 base and 6 bases, there was a span of 20 bases. As DNA, the CDR3 is TGTGCCAGCAGCGTATCCCTGGGGGGGCTAGTAGGCAATGAGCAGTTCTTC. Protein product: CASSVSLGGLVGNEQFF.

The chain couples TRBV14 to TRBJ1-5; no clear D. V gave up 4 bases and J gave up 4 bases, with 8 bases separating them. Germline CDR1 reads SGHDN; CDR2 reads FVKESK. The CDR3 consists of 13 residues. CDR3 loop: CASSLNQNQPQHF. The CDR3 bases are TGTGCCAGCAGCCTTAATCAGAATCAGCCCCAGCATTTT.

This clone was counted between two and nine times. This sequence joins TRBV27 and TRBJ1-5; a possible D gene is TRBD1 (6 bases). CDR3 length equals 13 residues. The V gene's germline CDR1 is MNHEY and CDR2 SMNVEV (reference sequence). The ends were cut back, 5 bases at V and 7 bases at J, with 12 bases in the middle. The CDR3 DNA is TGTGCCAGCAGTACAGGGTTGGGCCAGCCCCAGCATTTT. This gives the protein CASSTGLGQPQHF.

This clone was seen more than once but under ten times. This CDR3 reads CASSFESVTEAFF. CDR3 DNA sequence: TGTGCCAGCAGTTTTGAGTCTGTCACTGAAGCTTTCTTT. The V call is TRBV2, the J call TRBJ1-1; D is undetermined. The CDR3 is 13 amino acids. CDR1 is SNHLY, CDR2 FYNNEI, per germline. V was trimmed by 5 bases and J by 4 bases, leaving 11 bases between them.

The chain joins TRBV2 to TRBJ2-3; a possible D gene is TRBD1 (5 bases). This CDR3 comprises 16 residues. V lost 4 bases and J lost 2, with 16 bases in between. Germline assignment: CDR1 SNHLY and CDR2 FYNNEI. DNA for the CDR3: TGTGCCAGCAGTGGGGGTAAGGCAGGGCTCACAGATACGCAGTATTTT. Protein product: CASSGGKAGLTDTQYF.

The chain uses TRBV7-9 and TRBJ2-1; a weak D match, TRBD2 (6 bases). CDR1 and CDR2 (germline): SEHNR, FQNEAQ (reference sequence). The CDR3 is 17 amino acids. V shed 4 bases and J shed 0 bases, with 16 bases lying between them. For the CDR3, the DNA is TGTGCCAGCAGCTCCCCCCCTAGCGTCAACTCCTACAATGAGCAGTTCTTC. Translating gives CASSSPPSVNSYNEQFF.

V is TRBV6-5 and J is TRBJ1-5; TRBD1 matches at 9 bases. J was trimmed by 3 bases and V by 5 bases; bases with no gene match: 5. In germline, CDR1 is MNHEY, CDR2 SVGAGI. CDR3 length: 15 amino acids. CDR3 residues: CASSAGTGYNQPQHF. As DNA, the CDR3 is TGTGCCAGCAGTGCCGGGACAGGGTACAATCAGCCCCAGCATTTT.

The rearrangement joins TRBV27 to TRBJ2-3, with 9 nucleotides matching TRBD2. Germline V CDR1 and CDR2: MNHEY, SMNVEV (reference sequence). V trimming: 6 bases; J trimming: 7 bases; junction bases outside the gene matches: 11. The CDR3 is made up of 15 amino acids. CDR3 loop: CASRRAGGLTNTQYF. The CDR3 region has the DNA TGTGCCAGCAGACGGGCGGGAGGGCTTACGAATACGCAGTATTTT.

This rearrangement joins TRBV5-4 to TRBJ2-7; 7 nucleotides agree with TRBD2. Looked up from germline, CDR1 is SGHNT and CDR2 is YYREEE (reference sequence). This CDR3 is 15 amino acids long. Trimming at V came to 4 bases and at J to 4 bases, leaving 11 bases not matched to a gene. The chain's CDR3 is CASSAPPGGDYEQYF. CDR3 DNA sequence: TGTGCCAGCAGCGCCCCCCCGGGAGGAGATTACGAGCAGTACTTC.

The chain is built from TRBV9 and TRBJ2-6; D might be TRBD1 (5 bases). Germline V CDR1 and CDR2: SGDLS, YYNGEE. V lost 0 bases, J lost 1 base, and 14 bases lay in between. CDR3 length: 18 residues. CDR3 sequence: CASSVGWTYDSGANVLTF. As DNA, the CDR3 is TGTGCCAGCAGCGTAGGCTGGACATACGATTCTGGGGCCAACGTCCTGACTTTC. Full variable domain (remainder filled in from reference TRBV9 and TRBJ2-6): DSGVTQTPKHLITATGQRVTLRCSPRSGDLSVYWYQQSLDQGLQFLIQYYNGEERAKGNILERFSAQQFPDLHSELNLSSLELGDSALYFCASSVGWTYDSGANVLTFGAGSRLTVL.

The chain joins TRBV5-1 to TRBJ1-2; D gene ambiguous. V lost 4 bases and J lost 3, with 10 bases in between. The CDR3 loop spans 13 amino acids. The V gene's germline CDR1 is SGHRS and CDR2 YFSETQ. CDR3: CASSAGSHYGYTF. The CDR3 DNA reads as TGCGCCAGCAGCGCCGGGTCTCACTATGGCTACACCTTC.

The chain recombines TRBV9 with TRBJ1-6; D may be TRBD1 (6 bases). The V end lost 4 bases, the J end lost 13 bases, and 18 bases lay between the germline ends. This CDR3 has 14 amino acids. From germline, CDR1 is SGDLS and CDR2 YYNGEE. The CDR3 reads CASSPGGGGSPLHF. The CDR3 bases are TGTGCCAGCAGCCCCGGAGGGGGAGGGTCCCCCCTCCACTTT.

The chain recombines TRBV7-8 with TRBJ2-3; D is ambiguous. V shed 3 bases and J shed 6 bases, with 4 bases lying between them. In germline, CDR1 is SGHVS, CDR2 FQNEAQ. This CDR3 has 11 residues. CDR3 sequence (DNA): TGTGCCAGCAGCTTCCGGGATACGCAGTATTTT. The encoded protein is CASSFRDTQYF.

The rearrangement joins TRBV19 to TRBJ2-3; the D gene is possibly TRBD1 (5 bases). Trimming took off 8 bases at V and 0 bases at J, with 33 bases between the two ends. Germline assignment: CDR1 LNHDA and CDR2 SQIVND (reference sequence). This CDR3 has 21 residues. CDR3 in DNA: TGTGCCAGTTCCCCTGGGTGGGGCCCTGCCCCAATTAAGTCTAGCACAGATACGCAGTATTTT. Residues: CASSPGWGPAPIKSSTDTQYF.